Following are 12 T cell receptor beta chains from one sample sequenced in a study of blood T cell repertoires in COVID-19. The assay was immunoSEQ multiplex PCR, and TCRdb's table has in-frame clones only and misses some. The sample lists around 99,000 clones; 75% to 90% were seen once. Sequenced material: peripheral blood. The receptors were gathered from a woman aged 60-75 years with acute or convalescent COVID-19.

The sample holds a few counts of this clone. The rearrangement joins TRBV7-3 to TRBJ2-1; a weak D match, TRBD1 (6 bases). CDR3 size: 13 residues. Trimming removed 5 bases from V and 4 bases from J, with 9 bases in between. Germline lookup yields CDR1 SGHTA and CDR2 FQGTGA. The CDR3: CASSERGYNEQFF. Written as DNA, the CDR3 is TGTGCCAGCAGCGAAAGGGGGTACAATGAGCAGTTCTTC.

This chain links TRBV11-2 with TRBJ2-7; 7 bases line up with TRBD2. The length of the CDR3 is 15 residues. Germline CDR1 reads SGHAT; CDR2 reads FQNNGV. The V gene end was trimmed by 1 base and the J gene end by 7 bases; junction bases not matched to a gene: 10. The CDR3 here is CASSLAGSLAVEQYF. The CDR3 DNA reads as TGTGCCAGCAGCTTAGCCGGATCCCTAGCGGTTGAGCAGTACTTC. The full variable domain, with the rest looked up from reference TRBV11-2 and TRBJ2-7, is EAGVAQSPRYKIIEKRQSVAFWCNPISGHATLYWYQQILGQGPKLLIQFQNNGVVDDSQLPKDRFSAERLKGVDSTLKIQPAKLEDSAVYLCASSLAGSLAVEQYFGPGTRLTVT.

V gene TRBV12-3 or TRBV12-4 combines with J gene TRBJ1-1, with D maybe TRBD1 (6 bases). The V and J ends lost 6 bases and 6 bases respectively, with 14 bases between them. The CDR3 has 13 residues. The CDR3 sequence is CASRNIGGSEAFF. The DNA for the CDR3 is TGTGCCAGCAGAAACATTGGGGGCTCTGAAGCTTTCTTT.

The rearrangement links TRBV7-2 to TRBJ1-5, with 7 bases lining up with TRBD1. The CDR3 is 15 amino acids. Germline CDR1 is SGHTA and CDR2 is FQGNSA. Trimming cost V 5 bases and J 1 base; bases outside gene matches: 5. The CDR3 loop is CASSLDRASNQPQHF. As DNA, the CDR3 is TGTGCCAGCAGCCTCGACAGGGCCAGCAATCAGCCCCAGCATTTT.

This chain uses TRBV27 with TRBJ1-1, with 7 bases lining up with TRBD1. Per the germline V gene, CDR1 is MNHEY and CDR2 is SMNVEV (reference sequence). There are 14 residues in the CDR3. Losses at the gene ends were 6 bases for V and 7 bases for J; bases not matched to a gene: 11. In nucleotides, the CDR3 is TGTGCCAGCAGCCTACAGGGGCTTTCTAGTGAAGCTTTCTTT. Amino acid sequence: CASSLQGLSSEAFF.

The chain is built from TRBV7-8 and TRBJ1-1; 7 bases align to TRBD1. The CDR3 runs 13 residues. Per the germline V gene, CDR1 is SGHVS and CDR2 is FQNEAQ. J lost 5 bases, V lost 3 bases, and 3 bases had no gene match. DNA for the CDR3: TGTGCCAGCAGCTTTGACAGGGAGACTGAAGCTTTCTTT. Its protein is CASSFDRETEAFF.

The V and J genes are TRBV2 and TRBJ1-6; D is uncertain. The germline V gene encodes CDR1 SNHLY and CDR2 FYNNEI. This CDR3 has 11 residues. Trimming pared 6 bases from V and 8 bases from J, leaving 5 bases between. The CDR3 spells CASRSDSPLHF. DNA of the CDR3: TGTGCCAGCAGGAGCGATTCACCCCTCCACTTT. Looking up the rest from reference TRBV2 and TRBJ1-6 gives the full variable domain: EPEVTQTPSHQVTQMGQEVILRCVPISNHLYFYWYRQILGQKVEFLVSFYNNEISEKSEIFDDQFSVERPDGSNFTLKIRSTKLEDSAMYFCASRSDSPLHFGNGTRLTVT.

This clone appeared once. Here the CDR3 DNA reads TGTGCCAGCAGCTTGGCTTTGCGGGAGTCCTACAATGAGCAGTTCTTC. Its translation: CASSLALRESYNEQFF. This rearrangement joins TRBV5-4 to TRBJ2-1; TRBD2 matches 7 bases. The CDR3 is made up of 16 amino acids. Trimming cost V 0 bases and J 1 base; bases outside gene matches: 4. Germline CDR1 reads SGHNT; CDR2 reads YYREEE (reference sequence).

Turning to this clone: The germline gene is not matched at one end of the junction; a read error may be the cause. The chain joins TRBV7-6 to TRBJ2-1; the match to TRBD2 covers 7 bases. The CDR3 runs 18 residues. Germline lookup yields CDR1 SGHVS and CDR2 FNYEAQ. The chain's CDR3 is CANSLRGGAGTSGDEQFF. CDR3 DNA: TGTGCCAACAGCTTACGCGGTGGCGCGGGTACAAGCGGGGATGAGCAGTTCTTC.

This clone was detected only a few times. The CDR3 nucleotides read TGCGCCAGCAGCTTGCCAGGGGGTGAAAAACTGTTTTTT. Its translation is CASSLPGGEKLFF. The chain links TRBV5-1 to TRBJ1-4; 7 nucleotides align to TRBD1. This CDR3 region has 13 residues. With V trimmed by 1 base and J by 7 bases, 1 base remained unmatched. Germline CDR1 SGHRS, CDR2 YFSETQ.

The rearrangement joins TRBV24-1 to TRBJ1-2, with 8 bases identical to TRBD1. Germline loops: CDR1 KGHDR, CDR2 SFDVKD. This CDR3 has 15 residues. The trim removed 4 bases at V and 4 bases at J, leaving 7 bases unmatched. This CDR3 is CATSDPDRGGYGYTF. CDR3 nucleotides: TGTGCCACCAGTGACCCCGACAGGGGCGGCTATGGCTACACCTTC.

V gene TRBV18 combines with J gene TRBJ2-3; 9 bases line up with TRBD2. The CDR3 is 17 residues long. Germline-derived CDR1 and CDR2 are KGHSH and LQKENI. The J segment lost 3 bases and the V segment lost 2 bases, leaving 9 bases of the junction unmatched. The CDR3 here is CASSPGASGIGTDTQYF. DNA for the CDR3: TGTGCCAGCTCACCAGGTGCTAGCGGGATTGGTACAGATACGCAGTATTTT.